This TCR beta chain was found in a study of T cell repertoires in cytomegalovirus infection (dated by TCRdb to 2018 to 2020). For context, the study as a whole: Alongside well-studied HLA-B-restricted epitopes, the peptide stimulations were aimed at recently identified HLA-C-restricted CMV epitopes, whose presentation resists viral immunomodulation. Donor HLA type was relevant to the analysis, as public TCR beta signatures indicated carriage of CMV infection together with the matching HLA type.

The V and J ends are trimmed by 5 bases and 1 base, leaving 18 bases between them. The germline V gene yields MDHEN for CDR1 and SYDVKM for CDR2. The CDR3 starts with the cysteine, ends with the phenylalanine, and has 17 residues. The kept DNA is CDR3 alone, 51 bases in frame from the first base. Per the publication, the treatment or condition label means: in vitro stimulation with specific CMV peptide epitopes to enrich CMV-specific T cells. Sequencing used an Illumina HiSeq 1500. TCRdb's own reprocessing of the public reads used fastp at Q25 and MiXCR and kept productive beta chains. Rows matching on CDR3 protein sequence are summarized as one entry with the most common DNA and genes. The sample data list roughly 340,000 distinct CDR3 sequences, and just under 30% of these were observed just once. Roughly 20% of the sample is taken by the ten largest. What the research found in general, with its limitations: In both this cohort and an independent cohort of approximately 350 donors, the cumulative frequency of public TCR beta family members distinguished carriers of CMV infection plus the relevant HLA type. The ex vivo response was dominated by HLA-C-restricted CMV-specific TCR beta clonotypes, which also provided the single most frequent clonotype in two of eight donors.

This clonotype has more than one count but fewer than ten. What this receptor recognizes is not known. No per-base quality is available; no much larger clone lies one base away. This sequence uses TRBV28 and TRBJ1-3; a tentative D match to TRBD1 spans 6 bases. This TCR was sampled from a human donor in good health (CMV status not recorded). Some clones in this sample may be carry-over from other donors' samples. The sequencing used cultured PBMCs, collected from culture after CMV antigen stimulation. The CDR3 region: CASSPPRGAGSGNTIYF. DNA sequence: TGTGCCAGCAGTCCGCCGCGGGGGGCGGGATCTGGAAACACCATATATTTT.